These T cell receptor beta chains were read from a single sample in a study of cytomegalovirus exposure and HLA in healthy donors. Produced via immunoSEQ multiplex PCR; TCRdb's table is partial and in-frame only. The data contain 55,000 to 70,000 clones, roughly 94% of them singletons. Sequencing input: PBMCs. These receptors were collected from a man younger than 35 in good health and CMV-seronegative. Each CDR3 is given with its conserved first and last residue. A D gene is named only where the DNA matches it firmly. Some rows have no size entry. The others give once, few or many, or a class for an expanded clone.

clone size: NA
J gene: TRBJ1-2
D gene: NA
V gene: TRBV7-9
CDR3 DNA: TGTGCCAGCAGCTTAAACGGGGTAGACTATGGCTACACCTTC
CDR3 protein: CASSLNGVDYGYTF

clone size: NA
J gene: TRBJ2-7
D gene: NA
V gene: TRBV11-2
CDR3 DNA: TGTGCCAGCAGCTTTTCTGGGGGGTCGGCCTACGAGCAGTACTTC
CDR3 protein: CASSFSGGSAYEQYF

clone size: NA
J gene: TRBJ1-2
D gene: NA
V gene: TRBV5-8
CDR3 DNA: TGTGCCAGCAGCTTGGGCAGTCCAACTAACTATGGCTACACCTTC
CDR3 protein: CASSLGSPTNYGYTF

clone size: NA
J gene: TRBJ1-1
D gene: TRBD1
V gene: TRBV28
CDR3 DNA: TGTGCCAGCAGTTTAATCCCAGGGGGGTCTTTCTTT
CDR3 protein: CASSLIPGGSFF

clone size: NA
J gene: TRBJ2-1
D gene: TRBD2
V gene: TRBV7-9
CDR3 DNA: TGTGCCAGCAGCAATAGCGGGAGCCTATACAATGAGCAGTTCTTC
CDR3 protein: CASSNSGSLYNEQFF

clone size: NA
J gene: TRBJ1-1
D gene: NA
V gene: TRBV7-9
CDR3 DNA: TGTGCCAGCAGCTTAGGAGGGGCAGGGGCCACTGAAGCTTTCTTT
CDR3 protein: CASSLGGAGATEAFF

clone size: NA
J gene: TRBJ1-5
D gene: NA
V gene: TRBV28
CDR3 DNA: TGTGCCAGCAGTTTCACAGGTCAGCCCCAGCATTTT
CDR3 protein: CASSFTGQPQHF

clone size: once
J gene: TRBJ1-4
D gene: NA
V gene: TRBV6-1
CDR3 DNA: TGTGCCAGCAGACCAGATGCAACTAATGAAAAACTGTTTTTT
CDR3 protein: CASRPDATNEKLFF

clone size: NA
J gene: TRBJ2-7
D gene: TRBD2
V gene: TRBV2
CDR3 DNA: TGTGCCCGAAGGCTTAGCGGGACCTACGAGCAGTACTTC
CDR3 protein: CARRLSGTYEQYF

clone size: NA
J gene: TRBJ2-7
D gene: NA
V gene: TRBV15
CDR3 DNA: TGTGCCACCAGCAGTCCCTGGACGTCTCGAGGGCCCTACGAGCAGTACTTC
CDR3 protein: CATSSPWTSRGPYEQYF

clone size: once
J gene: TRBJ2-5
D gene: NA
V gene: TRBV6-5
CDR3 DNA: TGTGCCAGCAGTTACTCTCTGTGGGAGCTTGGAGAGACCCAGTACTTC
CDR3 protein: CASSYSLWELGETQYF

clone size: NA
J gene: TRBJ1-1
D gene: NA
V gene: TRBV12-5
CDR3 DNA: TGTGCTAGTGGTTTTTCGACTGAATCCGTGAACACTGAAGCTTTCTTT
CDR3 protein: CASGFSTESVNTEAFF

clone size: NA
J gene: TRBJ2-7
D gene: TRBD2
V gene: TRBV6-5
CDR3 DNA: TGTGCCAGCACCCGACTAGCGGCATATGGGGAGCAGTACTTC
CDR3 protein: CASTRLAAYGEQYF

clone size: NA
J gene: TRBJ1-1
D gene: NA
V gene: TRBV28
CDR3 DNA: TGTGCCAGCAGTAGGGGTGACAGACCGAACACTGAAGCTTTCTTT
CDR3 protein: CASSRGDRPNTEAFF

clone size: NA
J gene: TRBJ1-1
D gene: TRBD1
V gene: TRBV27
CDR3 DNA: TGTGCCAGCAGGCCTACAGGGGGTGAAGCTTTCTTT
CDR3 protein: CASRPTGGEAFF

clone size: NA
J gene: TRBJ2-3
D gene: NA
V gene: TRBV9
CDR3 DNA: TGTGCCAGCAGACCACAAGGGGGAAGGGATACGCAGTATTTT
CDR3 protein: CASRPQGGRDTQYF

clone size: NA
J gene: TRBJ2-5
D gene: NA
V gene: TRBV5-1
CDR3 DNA: TGCGCCAGCAGCTTGGAAGTGAGGAAGACCCAGTACTTC
CDR3 protein: CASSLEVRKTQYF

clone size: once
J gene: TRBJ2-2
D gene: NA
V gene: TRBV5-1
CDR3 DNA: TGCGCCAGCAGCGCCAACAGGGAAATCGGCGGGGAGCTGTTTTTT
CDR3 protein: CASSANREIGGELFF

clone size: once
J gene: TRBJ1-5
D gene: NA
V gene: TRBV28
CDR3 DNA: TGTGCCAGCAGTTTTGACAGCATTAATCAGCCCCAGCATTTT
CDR3 protein: CASSFDSINQPQHF

clone size: NA
J gene: TRBJ2-7
D gene: TRBD2
V gene: TRBV2
CDR3 DNA: TGTGCCAGCAGTGAAGGGGTTCTAGCGGGAGACCTAGGGCAGTACTTC
CDR3 protein: CASSEGVLAGDLGQYF

clone size: NA
J gene: TRBJ2-3
D gene: TRBD1
V gene: TRBV18
CDR3 DNA: TGTGCCAGCTCACCTCAAGGGGGCGCTGCCACAGATACGCAGTATTTT
CDR3 protein: CASSPQGGAATDTQYF

clone size: NA
J gene: TRBJ1-5
D gene: TRBD1
V gene: TRBV7-9
CDR3 DNA: TGTGCCAGCAGCTTAGAGACAGGGGATCAGCCCCAGCATTTT
CDR3 protein: CASSLETGDQPQHF

clone size: NA
J gene: TRBJ2-2
D gene: NA
V gene: TRBV6-6
CDR3 DNA: TGTGCCAGCAGTTCGGGACTCGTCCCGCCAGGGGAGCTGTTTTTT
CDR3 protein: CASSSGLVPPGELFF

clone size: NA
J gene: TRBJ2-3
D gene: TRBD2
V gene: TRBV19
CDR3 DNA: TGTGCCAGTAGTATAGTTGCGGGAGGTGATACGCAGTATTTT
CDR3 protein: CASSIVAGGDTQYF

clone size: NA
J gene: TRBJ1-3
D gene: NA
V gene: TRBV18
CDR3 DNA: TGTGCCAGCTCACCACCACAGGGATCAGGAAACACCATATATTTT
CDR3 protein: CASSPPQGSGNTIYF

clone size: NA
J gene: TRBJ1-2
D gene: TRBD1
V gene: TRBV5-1
CDR3 DNA: TGCGCCAGCTCGGGACAGAGCTATGGCTACACCTTC
CDR3 protein: CASSGQSYGYTF

clone size: NA
J gene: TRBJ1-4
D gene: NA
V gene: TRBV27
CDR3 DNA: TGTGCCAGCAGTTTAACCTCAGGCGGGCGGAATGAAAAACTGTTTTTT
CDR3 protein: CASSLTSGGRNEKLFF

clone size: NA
J gene: TRBJ2-3
D gene: NA
V gene: TRBV4-3
CDR3 DNA: TGCGCCAGCAGAAAGGGGCTAGACACAGATACGCAGTATTTT
CDR3 protein: CASRKGLDTDTQYF

clone size: NA
J gene: TRBJ1-1
D gene: NA
V gene: TRBV7-9
CDR3 DNA: TGTGCCAGCAGCTTACTTTCTTCTGACACTGAAGCTTTCTTT
CDR3 protein: CASSLLSSDTEAFF

clone size: once
J gene: TRBJ1-1
D gene: NA
V gene: TRBV11-3
CDR3 DNA: TGTGCCAGCAGCATGGAGAGGAGCACTGAAGCTTTCTTT
CDR3 protein: CASSMERSTEAFF

clone size: NA
J gene: TRBJ2-5
D gene: NA
V gene: TRBV6-1
CDR3 DNA: TGTGCCAGTGAAACACAGGGAGAGACCCAGTACTTC
CDR3 protein: CASETQGETQYF

clone size: NA
J gene: TRBJ1-1
D gene: NA
V gene: TRBV14
CDR3 DNA: TGTGCCAGCAGCCAAGACAGGATCACTGAAGCTTTCTTT
CDR3 protein: CASSQDRITEAFF

clone size: NA
J gene: TRBJ1-1
D gene: NA
V gene: TRBV10-3
CDR3 DNA: TGTGCCATCAGTGACTCGGACAGAGGAGACACTGAAGCTTTCTTT
CDR3 protein: CAISDSDRGDTEAFF

clone size: once
J gene: TRBJ1-3
D gene: TRBD1
V gene: TRBV2
CDR3 DNA: TGTGCCAGCAGTATGGACAGGGGAGGAGGAAACACCATATATTTT
CDR3 protein: CASSMDRGGGNTIYF

clone size: NA
J gene: TRBJ2-2
D gene: TRBD1
V gene: TRBV6-4
CDR3 DNA: TGTGCCAGCAGTTCGGGACAGAGCACCGGGGAGCTGTTTTTT
CDR3 protein: CASSSGQSTGELFF

clone size: once
J gene: TRBJ1-2
D gene: NA
V gene: TRBV11-2
CDR3 DNA: TGTGCCAGCAGCTTAGCGGGGAACTATGGCTACACCTTC
CDR3 protein: CASSLAGNYGYTF

clone size: NA
J gene: TRBJ2-1
D gene: TRBD2
V gene: TRBV27
CDR3 DNA: TGTGCCAGCAGTTTGACCGGGACTAGCGGTTCAAGGGAGCAGTTCTTC
CDR3 protein: CASSLTGTSGSREQFF

clone size: NA
J gene: TRBJ2-3
D gene: TRBD2
V gene: TRBV18
CDR3 DNA: TGTGCCAGCTCATCGACCAGACTAGCGGGAAGTGGCACAGATACGCAGTATTTT
CDR3 protein: CASSSTRLAGSGTDTQYF

clone size: once
J gene: TRBJ1-1
D gene: TRBD1
V gene: TRBV5-1
CDR3 DNA: TGCGCCAGCAGCTTAACCGGGACAGGGAACACTGAAGCTTTCTTT
CDR3 protein: CASSLTGTGNTEAFF